The T cell receptor beta chain described here comes from a study of T cell clones after liver transplantation. Study at large: TCRbeta sequencing after a pre-transplant mixed lymphocyte reaction identified graft-donor-reactive clones, later tracked in post-transplant blood.

This clone was picked up a small number of times. Sequencing was performed with immunoSEQ multiplex PCR; in TCRdb, only in-frame clones are kept and a portion is missing. This table holds fewer than 45,000 clones, about 86% found once. This CDR3 contains 14 residues. Germline V lookup: CDR1 SGHRS, CDR2 YFSETQ. Trimming pared 0 bases from V and 8 bases from J, leaving 12 bases between. The source was CD4+ T cells from blood, collected 24 months after liver transplant. The clonotype was recovered from a human patient who received a liver transplant. The T cells may come from the graft donor. The chain is built from TRBV5-1 and TRBJ2-1; D is unclear. The CDR3 is CASSLDARRDEQFF. In DNA form, the CDR3 reads TGCGCCAGCAGCTTGGACGCTCGTAGGGATGAGCAGTTCTTC.